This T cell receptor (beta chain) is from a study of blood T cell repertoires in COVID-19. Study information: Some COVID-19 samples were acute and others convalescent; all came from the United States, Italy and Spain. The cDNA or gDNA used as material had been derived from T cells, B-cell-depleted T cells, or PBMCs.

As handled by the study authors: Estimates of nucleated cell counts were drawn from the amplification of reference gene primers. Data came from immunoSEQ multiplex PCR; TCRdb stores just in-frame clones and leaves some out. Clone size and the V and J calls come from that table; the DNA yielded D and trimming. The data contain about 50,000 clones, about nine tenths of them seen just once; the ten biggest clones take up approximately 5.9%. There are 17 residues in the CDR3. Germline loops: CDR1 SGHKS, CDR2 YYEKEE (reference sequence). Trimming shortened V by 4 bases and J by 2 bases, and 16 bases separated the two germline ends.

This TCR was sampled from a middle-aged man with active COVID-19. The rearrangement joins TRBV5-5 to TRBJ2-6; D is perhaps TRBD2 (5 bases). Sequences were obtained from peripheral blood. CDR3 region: CASSPGRLGAGANVLTF. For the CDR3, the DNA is TGTGCCAGCAGCCCGGGCCGACTCGGGGCTGGGGCCAACGTCCTGACTTTC.